This passage covers 4 T cell receptor beta chains from one sample sequenced in a study of blood T cell repertoires in COVID-19. The data were produced by immunoSEQ multiplex PCR, yet TCRdb's version contains in-frame clones alone and is incomplete. Here the sample spans approximately 290,000 clones, around 91% being singletons. Sequencing was carried out using PBMCs or T cells enriched from blood (not recorded which). The receptor set was obtained from a woman between 18 and 29 years old with acute COVID-19.

The rearrangement joins TRBV19 to TRBJ1-1, with D hard to call. Germline-derived CDR1 and CDR2 are LNHDA and SQIVND (reference sequence). The CDR3 consists of 14 residues. The V end was cut by 3 bases, the J end by 1 base, with 9 bases between. CDR3 coding DNA: TGTGCCAGTAGTATCAAATGGCCGAACACTGAAGCTTTCTTT. Protein: CASSIKWPNTEAFF.

The chain has TRBV5-1 and TRBJ2-1, with D tentatively TRBD2 (6 bases). Germline CDR1 and CDR2: SGHRS and YFSETQ. Trimming shortened V by 4 bases and J by 4 bases, and 15 bases separated the two germline ends. This CDR3 spans 15 amino acids. CDR3 sequence (DNA): TGCGCCAGCAGCCGAGCCGGGACTCCTTACAATGAGCAGTTCTTC. This codes for CASSRAGTPYNEQFF.

This chain uses TRBV7-6 with TRBJ2-7; 8 bases match TRBD2. The CDR3 length is 15 residues. Germline lookup yields CDR1 SGHVS and CDR2 FNYEAQ. V gave up 1 base and J gave up 2 bases; unmatched junction bases: 4. The CDR3 spells CASSLDTGGTYEQYF. The CDR3 DNA sequence: TGTGCCAGCAGCTTAGATACGGGGGGGACCTACGAGCAGTACTTC.

V is TRBV30 and J is TRBJ1-1, with 7 bases lining up with TRBD1. V gave up 5 bases and J gave up 0 bases; unmatched junction bases: 0. The length of the CDR3 is 12 residues. The germline V gene has CDR1 GTSNPN and CDR2 SVGIG (reference sequence). The CDR3 region has the DNA TGTGCCTGGGACAGGGTGAACACTGAAGCTTTCTTT. Protein: CAWDRVNTEAFF.